The clone carrying this TCR beta chain came up a few times. The CDR3 runs to 16 residues. Germline V gene sequence: CDR1 LGHDT, CDR2 YNNKEL (reference sequence). V lost 3 bases, J lost 0 bases, and 5 bases stayed unmatched. This sample is drawn from a study of blood T cell repertoires in COVID-19. Libraries were prepared by immunoSEQ multiplex PCR; TCRdb keeps only in-frame clonotypes and omits some of them. The table has tens of thousands of clones, about 83% seen once. The receptor was isolated from a woman aged 80 or over with acute or convalescent COVID-19. The sequenced sample consisted of peripheral blood. The chain links TRBV3-1 (or the pseudogene TRBV3-2) to TRBJ2-3, with TRBD2 matching 8 bases. CDR3 sequence: CASSQGGRTSTDTQYF. The CDR3 DNA follows: TGTGCCAGCAGCCAGGGCGGGAGGACTAGCACAGATACGCAGTATTTT.